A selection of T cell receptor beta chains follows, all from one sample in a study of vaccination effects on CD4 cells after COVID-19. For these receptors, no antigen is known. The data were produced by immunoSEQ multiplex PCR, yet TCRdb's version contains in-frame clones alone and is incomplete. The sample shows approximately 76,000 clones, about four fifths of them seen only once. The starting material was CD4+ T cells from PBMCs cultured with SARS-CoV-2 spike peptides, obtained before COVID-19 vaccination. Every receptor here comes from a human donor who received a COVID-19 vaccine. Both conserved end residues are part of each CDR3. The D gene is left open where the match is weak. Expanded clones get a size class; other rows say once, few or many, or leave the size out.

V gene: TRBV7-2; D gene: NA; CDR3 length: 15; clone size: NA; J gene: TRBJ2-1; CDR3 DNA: TGTGCCAGCAGCTCCTTAGTTTTGGGGGGTCAAGAGCAGTTCTTC; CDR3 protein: CASSSLVLGGQEQFF
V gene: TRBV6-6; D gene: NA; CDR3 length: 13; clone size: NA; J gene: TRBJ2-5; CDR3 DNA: TGTGCCAGCAGTCGTGACACCCGGGAGACCCAGTACTTC; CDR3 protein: CASSRDTRETQYF
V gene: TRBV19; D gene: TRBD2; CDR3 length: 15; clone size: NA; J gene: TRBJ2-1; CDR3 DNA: TGTGCCAGTAGAACGGGGACTAACTCCTACAATGAGCAGTTCTTC; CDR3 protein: CASRTGTNSYNEQFF
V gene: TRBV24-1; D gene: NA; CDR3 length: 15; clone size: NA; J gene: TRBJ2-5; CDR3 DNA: TGTGCCACCAGTGCCACTATAGGGTCCCAAGAGACCCAGTACTTC; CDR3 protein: CATSATIGSQETQYF
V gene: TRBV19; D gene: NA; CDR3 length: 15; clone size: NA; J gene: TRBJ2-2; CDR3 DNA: TGTGCCAGTCGTGCAGCTGACACGAACACCGGGGAGCTGTTTTTT; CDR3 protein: CASRAADTNTGELFF
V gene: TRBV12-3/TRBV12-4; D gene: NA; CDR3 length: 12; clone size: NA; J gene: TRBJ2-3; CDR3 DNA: TGTGCCAGCAGTTTTGGTTTCCGTACGCAGTATTTT; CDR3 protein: CASSFGFRTQYF
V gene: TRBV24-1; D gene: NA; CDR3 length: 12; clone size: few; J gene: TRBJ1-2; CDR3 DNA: TGTGCCACCAGTCCTGGGAGGGATGGCTACACCTTC; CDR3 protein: CATSPGRDGYTF
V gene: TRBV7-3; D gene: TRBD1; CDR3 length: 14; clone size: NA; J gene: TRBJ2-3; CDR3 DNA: TGTGCCAGCAGCCTCCGGACAGGGGGAGATACGCAGTATTTT; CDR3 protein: CASSLRTGGDTQYF
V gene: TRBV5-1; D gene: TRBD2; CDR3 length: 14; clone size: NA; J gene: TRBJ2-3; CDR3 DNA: TGCGCCAGCAGCCCGGGGGGAGACACAGATACGCAGTATTTT; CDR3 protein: CASSPGGDTDTQYF
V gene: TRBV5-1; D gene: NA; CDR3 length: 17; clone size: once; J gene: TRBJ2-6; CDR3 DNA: TGCGCCAGCAGCTTGTCTTGGACAGCCTCTGGGGCCAACGTCCTGACTTTC; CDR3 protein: CASSLSWTASGANVLTF